These 6 T cell receptor beta chains share one sample of origin, sequenced in a study of spatial heterogeneity in lung cancer. The time point denotes: sample taken at primary tumor resection. Whole RNA came from tumor, nontumor lung or frozen PBMC and was sequenced without being sorted. One entry per CDR3 protein, called by TCRdb with MiXCR from the 5' RACE reads. The data contain about 15,000 distinct CDR3 sequences, just under 8% of them singletons. The specimen comprised PBMCs, sampled at surgery. The source of these receptors is a female donor with early-stage non-small cell lung cancer.

The table lists this clonotype with a few counts. The chain carries TRBV3-1 and TRBJ2-7, with D perhaps TRBD1 or TRBD2 (5 bases each). This CDR3 comprises 13 residues. CDR1 LGHDT and CDR2 YNNKEL come from the germline V gene (reference sequence). V shed 3 bases and J shed 2 bases, with 8 bases lying between them. CDR3 sequence: CASSQMGAYEQYF. In DNA, the CDR3 is TGTGCCAGCAGCCAGATGGGGGCCTACGAGCAGTACTTC.

This clonotype appeared many times. V usage is TRBV28 and J usage is TRBJ2-3; 7 bases agree with TRBD2. Looked up from germline, CDR1 is MDHEN and CDR2 is SYDVKM. The CDR3 has 14 residues. V dropped 9 bases and J dropped 1; count of bases not matched to a gene: 7. CDR3 nucleotides: TGTGCCAGTGTACCTAGCGGAGGCACAGATACGCAGTATTTT. Protein: CASVPSGGTDTQYF.

This clonotype appeared many times. This chain links TRBV12-3 or TRBV12-4 with TRBJ1-1; the D gene is possibly TRBD1 (6 bases). Trimming removed 7 bases from V and 4 bases from J, with 22 bases in between. This CDR3 has 16 amino acids. CDR3 sequence reads: CASNPINSGGATEAFF. As DNA, the CDR3 is TGTGCCAGCAATCCCATTAACTCCGGGGGGGCCACTGAAGCTTTCTTT.

This clonotype was seen repeatedly, ten times or more. This CDR3 reads CASSLDRKNQPQHF. The CDR3 bases are TGTGCCAGCAGCCTCGACAGGAAAAATCAGCCCCAGCATTTT. The chain is built from TRBV7-2 and TRBJ1-5, with a possible D match to TRBD1 (6 bases). The germline CDR1 and CDR2 sequences are SGHTA and FQGNSA. CDR3 length: 14 residues. V lost 5 bases to trimming and J lost 4 bases, with 12 bases between them.

This clonotype has a count of ten or more. V and J are TRBV12-5 and TRBJ2-7; no definite D call. Trimming took 6 bases from V and 5 from J, leaving 8 bases between them. This CDR3 comprises 11 residues. Germline CDR1 reads LGHNT; CDR2 reads FRNRAP. The CDR3 region has the DNA TGTGCTAGTGGAAACATCGACGAGCAGTACTTC. This codes for CASGNIDEQYF.

This clonotype was counted ten times or more. V and J are TRBV11-2 and TRBJ2-5; tentative D call: TRBD1 (5 bases). Trimming shortened V by 4 bases and J by 4 bases, and 10 bases separated the two germline ends. The V gene's germline CDR1 is SGHAT and CDR2 FQNNGV. The CDR3 has 13 residues. The CDR3 loop is CASSYRLRETQYF. The CDR3 nucleotides read TGTGCCAGCAGCTACAGGCTAAGAGAGACCCAGTACTTC.